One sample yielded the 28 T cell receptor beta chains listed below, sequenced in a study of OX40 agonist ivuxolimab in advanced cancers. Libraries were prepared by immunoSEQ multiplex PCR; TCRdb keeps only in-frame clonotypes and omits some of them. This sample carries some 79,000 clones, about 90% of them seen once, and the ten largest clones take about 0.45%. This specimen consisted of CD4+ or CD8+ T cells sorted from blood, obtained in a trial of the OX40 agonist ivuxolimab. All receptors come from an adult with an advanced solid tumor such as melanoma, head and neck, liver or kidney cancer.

CDR3 DNA: TGTGCCAGCAGCCAAGAACTAGCGGGAGGGCCGGTAGAGACCCAGTACTTC. The encoded protein is CASSQELAGGPVETQYF. V and J are TRBV4-2 and TRBJ2-5; 13 bases align to TRBD2. The CDR3 loop spans 17 amino acids. J lost 4 bases, V lost 0 bases, and 5 bases had no gene match. Germline-derived CDR1 and CDR2 are LGHNA and YNFKEQ.

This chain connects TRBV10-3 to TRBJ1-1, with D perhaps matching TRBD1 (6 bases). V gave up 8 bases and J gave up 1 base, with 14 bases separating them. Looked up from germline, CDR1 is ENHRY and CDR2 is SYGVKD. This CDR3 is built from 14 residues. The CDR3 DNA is TGTGCCATCGGACAGCATGAGGGGAACACTGAAGCTTTCTTT. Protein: CAIGQHEGNTEAFF.

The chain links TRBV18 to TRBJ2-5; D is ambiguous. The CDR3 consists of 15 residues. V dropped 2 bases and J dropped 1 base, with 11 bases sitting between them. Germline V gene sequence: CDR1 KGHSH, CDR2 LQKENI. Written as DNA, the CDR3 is TGTGCCAGCTCACCAAGGGCAGTAGTCCAAGAGACCCAGTACTTC. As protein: CASSPRAVVQETQYF.

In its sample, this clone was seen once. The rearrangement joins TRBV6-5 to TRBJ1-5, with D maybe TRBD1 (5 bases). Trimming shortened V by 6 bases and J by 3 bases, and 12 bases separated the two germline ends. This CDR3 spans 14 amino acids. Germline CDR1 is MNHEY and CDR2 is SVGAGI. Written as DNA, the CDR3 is TGTGCCAGCAGCGCCGACAGATTCAATCAGCCCCAGCATTTT. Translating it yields CASSADRFNQPQHF.

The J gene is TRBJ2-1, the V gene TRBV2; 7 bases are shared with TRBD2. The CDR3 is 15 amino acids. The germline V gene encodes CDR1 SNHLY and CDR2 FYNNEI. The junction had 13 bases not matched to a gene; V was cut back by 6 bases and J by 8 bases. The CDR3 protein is CASSRGLPLLDEQFF. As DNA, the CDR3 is TGTGCCAGCAGCCGGGGACTACCACTACTGGATGAGCAGTTCTTC.

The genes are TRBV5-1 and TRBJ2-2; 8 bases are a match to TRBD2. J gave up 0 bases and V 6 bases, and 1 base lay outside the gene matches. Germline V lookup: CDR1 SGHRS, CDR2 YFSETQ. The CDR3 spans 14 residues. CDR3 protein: CASIGGANTGELFF. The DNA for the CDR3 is TGCGCCAGCATCGGGGGGGCGAACACCGGGGAGCTGTTTTTT.

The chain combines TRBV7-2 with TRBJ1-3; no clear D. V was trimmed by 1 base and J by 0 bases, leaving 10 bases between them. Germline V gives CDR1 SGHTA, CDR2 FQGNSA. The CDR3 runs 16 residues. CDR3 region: CASSLVSGSSGNTIYF. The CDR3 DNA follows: TGTGCCAGCAGCTTAGTTTCAGGTTCCTCTGGAAACACCATATATTTT.

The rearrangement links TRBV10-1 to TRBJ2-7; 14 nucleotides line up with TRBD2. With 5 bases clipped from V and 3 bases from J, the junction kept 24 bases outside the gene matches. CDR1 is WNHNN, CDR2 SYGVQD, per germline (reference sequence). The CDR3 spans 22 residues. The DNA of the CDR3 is TGCGCCAGCAGTTATCACCGGGACGGCGGACTAGCGGGAGGATCTTCTAGCTACGAGCAGTACTTC. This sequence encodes CASSYHRDGGLAGGSSSYEQYF.

The CDR3 loop reads CASATPRQADSGANVLTF. The CDR3 DNA reads TGTGCCAGCGCTACCCCCCGACAGGCGGACTCTGGGGCCAACGTCCTGACTTTC. V and J are TRBV2 and TRBJ2-6, with a tentative D call TRBD1 (6 bases). Looked up from germline, CDR1 is SNHLY and CDR2 is FYNNEI. Trimming cost V 8 bases and J 0 bases, with 20 bases left between them. The CDR3 spans 18 residues.

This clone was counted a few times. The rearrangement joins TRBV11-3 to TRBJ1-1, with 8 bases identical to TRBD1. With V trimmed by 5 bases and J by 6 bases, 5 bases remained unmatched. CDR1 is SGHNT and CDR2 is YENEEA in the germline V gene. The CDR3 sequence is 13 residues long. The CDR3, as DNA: TGTGCCAGCAGCAGACAGGGGTTAGCTGAAGCTTTCTTT. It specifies CASSRQGLAEAFF.

In nucleotides, the CDR3 is TGTGCCAGCAGCAAGGGACTAGCGGGAGACCACAATGAGCAGTTCTTC. This codes for CASSKGLAGDHNEQFF. J is TRBJ2-1 and V is TRBV5-4, with 14 nucleotides matching TRBD2. Germline CDR1 is SGHNT and CDR2 is YYREEE (reference sequence). The CDR3 has 16 amino acids. The trim removed 4 bases at V and 5 bases at J, leaving 5 bases unmatched.

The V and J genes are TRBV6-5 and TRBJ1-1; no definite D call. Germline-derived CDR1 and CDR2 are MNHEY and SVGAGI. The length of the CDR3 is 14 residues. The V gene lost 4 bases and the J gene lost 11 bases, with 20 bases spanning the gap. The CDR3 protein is CASSSRTLGIGAFF. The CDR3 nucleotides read TGTGCCAGCAGTTCCCGGACCCTCGGAATCGGGGCTTTCTTT.

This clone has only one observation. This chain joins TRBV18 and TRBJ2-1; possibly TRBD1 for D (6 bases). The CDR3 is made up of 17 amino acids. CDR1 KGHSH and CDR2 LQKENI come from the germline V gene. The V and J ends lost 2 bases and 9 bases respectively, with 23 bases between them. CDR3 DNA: TGTGCCAGCTCACCATATAATTCTCGGACAGTTTATGGTGAGCAGTTCTTC. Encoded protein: CASSPYNSRTVYGEQFF. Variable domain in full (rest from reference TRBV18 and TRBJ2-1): NAGVMQNPRHLVRRRGQEARLRCSPMKGHSHVYWYRQLPEEGLKFMVYLQKENIIDESGMPKERFSAEFPKEGPSILRIQQVVRGDSAAYFCASSPYNSRTVYGEQFFGPGTRLTVL.

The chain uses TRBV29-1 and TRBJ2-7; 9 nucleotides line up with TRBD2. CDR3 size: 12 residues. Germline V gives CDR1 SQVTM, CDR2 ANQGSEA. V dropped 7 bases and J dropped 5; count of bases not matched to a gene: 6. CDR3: CSAQAGGDEQYF. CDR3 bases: TGCAGCGCCCAGGCGGGGGGGGACGAGCAGTACTTC.

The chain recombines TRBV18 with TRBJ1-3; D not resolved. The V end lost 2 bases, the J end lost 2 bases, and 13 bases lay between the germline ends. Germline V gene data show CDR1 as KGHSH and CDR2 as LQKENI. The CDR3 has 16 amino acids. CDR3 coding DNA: TGTGCCAGCTCACCATCGGGCTCCCGGACTGGAAACACCATATATTTT. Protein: CASSPSGSRTGNTIYF.

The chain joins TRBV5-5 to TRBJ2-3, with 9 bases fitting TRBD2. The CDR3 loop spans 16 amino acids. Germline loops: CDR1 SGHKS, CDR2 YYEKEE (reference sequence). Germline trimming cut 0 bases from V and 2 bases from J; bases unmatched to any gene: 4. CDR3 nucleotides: TGTGCCAGCAGCTTGGTACTAGCGGGTAACACAGATACGCAGTATTTT. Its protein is CASSLVLAGNTDTQYF.

CDR3 loop: CASSVGLAGVETQYF. The CDR3 DNA reads TGTGCCAGCAGCGTAGGACTAGCGGGAGTAGAGACCCAGTACTTC. This chain connects TRBV9 to TRBJ2-5, with 12 bases identical to TRBD2. J gave up 4 bases and V 0 bases, and 1 base lay outside the gene matches. Germline lookup yields CDR1 SGDLS and CDR2 YYNGEE. This CDR3 region has 15 residues.

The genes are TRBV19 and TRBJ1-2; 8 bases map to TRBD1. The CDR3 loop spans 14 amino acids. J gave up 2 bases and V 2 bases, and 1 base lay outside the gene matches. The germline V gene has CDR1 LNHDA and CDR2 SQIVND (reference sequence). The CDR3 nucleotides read TGTGCCAGTAGTATACAGGGGGCCAACTATGGCTACACCTTC. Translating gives CASSIQGANYGYTF.

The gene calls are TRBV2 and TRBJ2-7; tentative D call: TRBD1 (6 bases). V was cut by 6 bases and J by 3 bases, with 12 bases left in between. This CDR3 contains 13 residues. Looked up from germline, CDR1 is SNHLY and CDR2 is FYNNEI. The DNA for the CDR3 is TGTGCCAGCAGACAGGGCGAAGGCTACGAGCAGTACTTC. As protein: CASRQGEGYEQYF.

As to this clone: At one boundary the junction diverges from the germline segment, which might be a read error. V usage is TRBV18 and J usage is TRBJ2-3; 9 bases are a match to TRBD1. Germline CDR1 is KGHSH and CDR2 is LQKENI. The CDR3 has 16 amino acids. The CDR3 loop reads CASSTTGTGSTDMQYF. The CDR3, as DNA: TGTGCCAGCTCAACCACCGGGACAGGGAGCACAGATATGCAGTATTTT.

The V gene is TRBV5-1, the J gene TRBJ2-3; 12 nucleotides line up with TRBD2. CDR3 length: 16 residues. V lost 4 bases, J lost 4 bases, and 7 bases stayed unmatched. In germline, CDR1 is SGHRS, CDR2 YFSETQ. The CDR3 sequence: CASSLTSGRKADTQYF. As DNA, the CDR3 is TGCGCCAGCAGCCTAACTAGCGGGAGGAAGGCAGATACGCAGTATTTT.

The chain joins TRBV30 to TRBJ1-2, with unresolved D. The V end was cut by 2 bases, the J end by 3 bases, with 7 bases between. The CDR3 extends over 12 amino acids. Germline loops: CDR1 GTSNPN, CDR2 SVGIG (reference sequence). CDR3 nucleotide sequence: TGTGCCTGGAGTCCCAGTTACTATGGCTACACCTTC. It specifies CAWSPSYYGYTF.

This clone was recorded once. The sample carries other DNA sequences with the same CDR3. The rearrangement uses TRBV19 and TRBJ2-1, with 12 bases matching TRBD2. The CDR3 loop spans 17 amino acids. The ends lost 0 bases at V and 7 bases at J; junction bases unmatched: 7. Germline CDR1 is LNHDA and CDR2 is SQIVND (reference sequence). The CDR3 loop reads CASSIDSGLAGRNEQFF. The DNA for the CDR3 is TGTGCCAGTAGTATAGACTCGGGACTAGCGGGCCGAAATGAGCAGTTCTTC.

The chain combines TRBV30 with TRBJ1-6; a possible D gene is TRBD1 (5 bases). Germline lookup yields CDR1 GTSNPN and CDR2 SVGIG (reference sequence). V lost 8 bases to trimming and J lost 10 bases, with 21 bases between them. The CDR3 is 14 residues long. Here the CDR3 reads CATGGGTGGSPLHF. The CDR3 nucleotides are TGTGCCACCGGTGGGGGGACCGGGGGGTCACCCCTCCACTTT.

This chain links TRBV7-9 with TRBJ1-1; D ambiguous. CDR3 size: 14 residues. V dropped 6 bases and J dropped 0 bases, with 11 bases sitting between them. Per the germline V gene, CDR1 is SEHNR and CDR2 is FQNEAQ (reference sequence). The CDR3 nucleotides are TGTGCCAGCAGGAAGGAGGGTTTGAACACTGAAGCTTTCTTT. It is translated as CASRKEGLNTEAFF. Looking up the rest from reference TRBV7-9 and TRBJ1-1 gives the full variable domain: DTGVSQNPRHKITKRGQNVTFRCDPISEHNRLYWYRQTLGQGPEFLTYFQNEAQLEKSRLLSDRFSAERPKGSFSTLEIQRTEQGDSAMYLCASRKEGLNTEAFFGQGTRLTVV.

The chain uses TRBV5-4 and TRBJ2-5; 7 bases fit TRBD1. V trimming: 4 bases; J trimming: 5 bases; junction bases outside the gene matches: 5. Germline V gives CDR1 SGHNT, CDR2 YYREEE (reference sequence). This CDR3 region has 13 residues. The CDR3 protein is CASSRDSGETQYF. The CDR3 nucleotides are TGTGCCAGCAGCCGGGACAGTGGGGAGACCCAGTACTTC.

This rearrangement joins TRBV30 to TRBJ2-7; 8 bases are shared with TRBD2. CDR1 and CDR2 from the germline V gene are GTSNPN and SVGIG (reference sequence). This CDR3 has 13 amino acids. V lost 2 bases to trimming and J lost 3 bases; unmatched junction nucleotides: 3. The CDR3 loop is CAWSSAGGYEQYF. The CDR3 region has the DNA TGTGCCTGGAGTTCCGCGGGAGGCTACGAGCAGTACTTC.

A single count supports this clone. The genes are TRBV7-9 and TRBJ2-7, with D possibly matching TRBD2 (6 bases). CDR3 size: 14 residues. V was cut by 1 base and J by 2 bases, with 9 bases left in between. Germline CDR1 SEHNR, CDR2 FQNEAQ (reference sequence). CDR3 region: CASSLVGGTYEQYF. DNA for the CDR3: TGTGCCAGCAGCTTAGTGGGGGGAACCTACGAGCAGTACTTC.